This T cell receptor (beta chain) was profiled in a study of blood T cell repertoires in COVID-19. A few counts support this clone. This CDR3 comprises 15 residues. Germline lookup yields CDR1 MNHEY and CDR2 SVGAGI. V was cut by 8 bases and J by 2 bases, with 18 bases left in between. The repertoire was sequenced with immunoSEQ multiplex PCR; TCRdb's copy has only in-frame clones and lacks some. This table holds about 220,000 clones, over 80% found once. The chain is built from TRBV6-5 and TRBJ1-2, with D possibly being TRBD1 (5 bases). The sample comprised PBMCs or T cells enriched from blood (not recorded which). The receptor's source is a woman in her 30s with acute COVID-19. CDR3 DNA sequence: TGTGCCAGCGGAGGGGTCGAGGGGACCAACTATGGCTACACCTTC. Translating gives CASGGVEGTNYGYTF.